One and the same sample provided the 29 T cell receptor beta chains below, sequenced in a study of cytomegalovirus exposure and HLA in healthy donors (dated by TCRdb to 2016 to 2017). Libraries were made using the immunoSEQ multiplex PCR assay. TCRdb obtained this table from immuneACCESS and retained in-frame rearrangements with V and J assigned. These tables miss some clones; where compared with another copy, unresolved V genes account for less than half of the shortfall, and the remainder is unexplained. The sample table records 140,000 or so clones; approximately 90% of these occur just once. The ten largest clones take up 0.55% to 0.8% of the sample. Sequencing used PBMCs. Receptor source: a young man in good health and CMV-seronegative.

This chain links TRBV7-9 with TRBJ2-7, with 8 bases fitting TRBD1. The germline CDR1 and CDR2 sequences are SEHNR and FQNEAQ (reference sequence). The CDR3 consists of 12 residues. Unmatched junction bases numbered 1, after V lost 5 bases and J lost 4 bases. CDR3 region: CASSNRGYEQYF. Here the CDR3 DNA reads TGTGCCAGCAGCAACAGGGGGTACGAGCAGTACTTC.

The rearrangement uses TRBV15 and TRBJ1-5, with 8 bases fitting TRBD1. The CDR3 sequence is 16 residues long. CDR1 is LNHNV and CDR2 is YYDKDF in the germline V gene (reference sequence). The ends lost 0 bases at V and 0 bases at J; junction bases unmatched: 1. CDR3 loop: CATSREDRDSNQPQHF. The DNA of the CDR3 is TGTGCCACCAGCAGAGAGGACAGGGATAGCAATCAGCCCCAGCATTTT.

The rearrangement uses TRBV9 and TRBJ1-1; TRBD1 matches 10 bases. CDR1 is SGDLS and CDR2 is YYNGEE in the germline V gene. This CDR3 has 15 residues. J lost 6 bases, V lost 2 bases, and 7 bases had no gene match. Here the CDR3 reads CASSVDRGRFSEAFF. The CDR3 DNA is TGTGCCAGCAGCGTCGACAGGGGGCGATTTTCTGAAGCTTTCTTT.

J is TRBJ2-2 and V is TRBV7-2, with D tentatively TRBD1 (6 bases). The ends were cut back, 1 base at V and 4 bases at J, with 13 bases in the middle. This CDR3 comprises 16 residues. Germline CDR1 is SGHTA and CDR2 is FQGNSA. The CDR3 spells CASSLGTPRGTGELFF. The CDR3 region has the DNA TGTGCCAGCAGCTTAGGGACGCCCAGGGGCACCGGGGAGCTGTTTTTT. Drawing the rest from reference TRBV7-2 and TRBJ2-2, the complete variable domain is GAGVSQSPSNKVTEKGKDVELRCDPISGHTALYWYRQSLGQGLEFLIYFQGNSAPDKSGLPSDRFSAERTGGSVSTLTIQRTQQEDSAVYLCASSLGTPRGTGELFFGEGSRLTVL.

A few counts support this clone. The chain employs TRBV14 and TRBJ1-6, with D maybe TRBD1 (5 bases). The CDR3 extends over 17 amino acids. Germline values: CDR1 SGHDN, CDR2 FVKESK. The V end lost 2 bases, the J end lost 7 bases, and 18 bases lay between the germline ends. The CDR3 DNA sequence: TGTGCCAGCAGCCAACGGTCCGGGGGAATCCTAAATTCACCCCTCCACTTT. Translated: CASSQRSGGILNSPLHF.

In this sample, this clone turned up once. The chain couples TRBV5-1 to TRBJ2-1; 8 nucleotides align to TRBD2. CDR1 is SGHRS, CDR2 YFSETQ, per germline. Unmatched junction bases numbered 7, after V lost 1 base and J lost 4 bases. CDR3 length: 16 residues. CDR3 bases: TGCGCCAGCAGCTTGATAAGGGCGGGGGGTTACAATGAGCAGTTCTTC. Translated, it gives CASSLIRAGGYNEQFF.

V is TRBV7-2 and J is TRBJ2-1; D is possibly TRBD1 (6 bases). Trimming took 4 bases from V and 0 from J, leaving 16 bases between them. The germline V gene has CDR1 SGHTA and CDR2 FQGNSA. CDR3 length: 17 residues. This chain's CDR3 is CASSYPGHFSSYNEQFF. CDR3 nucleotides: TGTGCCAGCAGCTATCCGGGACACTTTAGCTCCTACAATGAGCAGTTCTTC.

V usage is TRBV5-1 and J usage is TRBJ2-7, with D maybe TRBD2 (6 bases). Trimming pared 4 bases from V and 3 bases from J, leaving 20 bases between. CDR3 size: 16 residues. Germline V lookup: CDR1 SGHRS, CDR2 YFSETQ. In nucleotides, the CDR3 is TGCGCCAGCAGCCCCGGCAGCTTCTCGGGAGACTACGAGCAGTACGTC. The encoded protein is CASSPGSFSGDYEQYV.

V and J are TRBV7-6 and TRBJ2-1, with D perhaps TRBD2 (6 bases). The germline gives CDR1 SGHVS, CDR2 FNYEAQ. V was shortened by 5 bases and J by 1 base, with 12 bases between the two germline ends. This CDR3 comprises 15 residues. The CDR3 loop is CASSPRDSSYNEQFF. For the CDR3, the DNA is TGTGCCAGCAGCCCCCGGGACTCTTCCTACAATGAGCAGTTCTTC.

The J gene is TRBJ1-5, the V gene TRBV7-2; the D gene is possibly TRBD1 (6 bases). CDR1 is SGHTA and CDR2 is FQGNSA in the germline V gene. Trimming shortened V by 6 bases and J by 3 bases, and 12 bases separated the two germline ends. This CDR3 has 14 residues. The CDR3 is CASSPTGNNQPQHF. Here the CDR3 DNA reads TGTGCCAGCAGTCCTACAGGGAACAATCAGCCCCAGCATTTT.

Here the CDR3 DNA reads TGCGCCAGCAGTGAGTCCCGACTAGCCTATGAGCAGTTCTTC. Translating gives CASSESRLAYEQFF. The chain recombines TRBV10-2 with TRBJ2-1; 7 positions match TRBD2. V was pared by 0 bases and J by 8 bases, with 4 bases of the junction left unmatched. There are 14 residues in the CDR3. Per the germline V gene, CDR1 is WSHSY and CDR2 is SAAADI.

This sequence joins TRBV7-9 and TRBJ2-7; 7 nucleotides match TRBD1. Germline trimming cut 3 bases from V and 4 bases from J; bases unmatched to any gene: 6. Per germline, CDR1 SEHNR and CDR2 FQNEAQ (reference sequence). This CDR3 spans 14 amino acids. In nucleotides, the CDR3 is TGTGCCAGCAGCTTCGGACAGGCGAATTACGAGCAGTACGTC. Translated, it gives CASSFGQANYEQYV.

For this clone: The sample carries other DNA sequences with the same CDR3. The chain combines TRBV5-1 with TRBJ1-1; maybe TRBD1 (5 bases). CDR3 length equals 15 residues. Germline CDR1 and CDR2: SGHRS and YFSETQ. V was pared by 0 bases and J by 0 bases, with 9 bases between. The CDR3 nucleotides are TGCGCCAGCAGCTTGGGTACAGGACTGAACACTGAAGCTTTCTTT. As protein: CASSLGTGLNTEAFF.

The J gene is TRBJ2-3, the V gene TRBV29-1, with 7 bases matching TRBD1. Germline CDR1 reads SQVTM; CDR2 reads ANQGSEA. The CDR3 has 14 residues. V lost 4 bases, J lost 2 bases, and 6 bases stayed unmatched. The CDR3 spells CSVAKGQNTDTQYF. The CDR3 DNA reads as TGCAGCGTTGCCAAGGGACAGAACACAGATACGCAGTATTTT.

V and J are TRBV10-2 and TRBJ2-7, with 13 bases fitting TRBD2. The CDR3 is made up of 19 amino acids. Germline V gene lookup returns CDR1 WSHSY and CDR2 SAAADI. The V segment lost 7 bases and the J segment 4 bases; nucleotides outside the gene matches: 19. CDR3 in amino acids: CASNLRQGLAGKFRYEQYV. The DNA for the CDR3 is TGCGCCAGCAATTTGAGACAGGGACTAGCGGGAAAGTTCCGATACGAGCAGTACGTC.

CDR3 amino acids: CASSTRVPFGYTF. The DNA of the CDR3 is TGTGCCAGCAGTACCAGGGTTCCGTTCGGCTACACCTTC. The gene calls are TRBV6-5 and TRBJ1-2; possible D gene TRBD1, 5 bases. CDR1 and CDR2 (germline): MNHEY, SVGAGI. V was cut by 5 bases and J by 8 bases, with 15 bases left in between. The CDR3 has 13 amino acids.

V and J are TRBV6-6 and TRBJ1-5, with TRBD1 matching over 7 bases. This CDR3 has 14 residues. J was trimmed by 3 bases and V by 5 bases; bases with no gene match: 4. Looked up from germline, CDR1 is MNHNY and CDR2 is SVGAGI (reference sequence). The CDR3 sequence: CASSRQGPNQPQHF. DNA of the CDR3: TGTGCCAGCAGTCGACAGGGCCCCAATCAGCCCCAGCATTTT.

The chain uses TRBV7-9 and TRBJ1-1; TRBD1 aligns across 7 bases. J gave up 8 bases and V 8 bases, and 11 bases lay outside the gene matches. CDR3 length: 13 residues. From germline, CDR1 is SEHNR and CDR2 FQNEAQ (reference sequence). The CDR3 DNA is TGTGCCAGCGAGACCCGACAGGGTAAAGAAGCTTTCTTT. Residues: CASETRQGKEAFF. Combining the CDR3 with reference TRBV7-9 and TRBJ1-1 gives the whole variable domain DTGVSQNPRHKITKRGQNVTFRCDPISEHNRLYWYRQTLGQGPEFLTYFQNEAQLEKSRLLSDRFSAERPKGSFSTLEIQRTEQGDSAMYLCASETRQGKEAFFGQGTRLTVV.

The chain uses TRBV6-9 and TRBJ2-7; D is perhaps TRBD1 (6 bases). The V and J ends lost 3 bases and 5 bases respectively, with 11 bases between them. The CDR3 loop spans 13 amino acids. Germline CDR1 reads MNHGY; CDR2 reads SVAAGI. Written as DNA, the CDR3 is TGTGCCAGCAGTTACAACAGGGCGAACGAGCAGTACTTC. Translation: CASSYNRANEQYF.

The gene calls are TRBV5-1 and TRBJ2-7; 13 bases align to TRBD2. CDR3 size: 21 residues. CDR1 is SGHRS and CDR2 is YFSETQ in the germline V gene. Losses at the gene ends were 3 bases for V and 8 bases for J; bases not matched to a gene: 26. DNA for the CDR3: TGCGCCAGCAGCTCCCCTGGGGGAGGAAAGCAACTAGCGGGAGGGCCGCAGAAGCAGTACGTC. Its protein is CASSSPGGGKQLAGGPQKQYV.

This chain links TRBV27 with TRBJ2-2; 7 bases agree with TRBD2. The CDR3 spans 16 residues. Germline loops: CDR1 MNHEY, CDR2 SMNVEV (reference sequence). J lost 6 bases, V lost 0 bases, and 7 bases had no gene match. The chain's CDR3 is CASSLSMGGSPGELFF. Here the CDR3 DNA reads TGTGCCAGCAGTTTATCGATGGGCGGGAGCCCCGGGGAGCTGTTTTTT.

V and J are TRBV6-1 and TRBJ2-7; D possibly corresponds to TRBD2 (6 bases). The CDR3 runs 16 residues. V was clipped by 0 bases and J by 0 bases, with 12 bases between them. Germline V gene data show CDR1 as MNHNS and CDR2 as SASEGT. The CDR3 spells CASSEAPAGSSYEQYF. The CDR3 DNA reads as TGTGCCAGCAGTGAAGCGCCTGCGGGGAGCTCCTACGAGCAGTACTTC.

This chain joins TRBV6-5 and TRBJ1-1, with TRBD1 matching over 7 bases. With 2 bases clipped from V and 8 bases from J, the junction kept 11 bases outside the gene matches. CDR3 length: 15 residues. Germline values: CDR1 MNHEY, CDR2 SVGAGI. The CDR3, as DNA: TGTGCCAGCAGTTACGGACCACAGGGGCAGGAGGAAGCTTTCTTT. It codes for CASSYGPQGQEEAFF.

The chain joins TRBV15 to TRBJ1-6; perhaps TRBD1 as D (5 bases). With 1 base removed from V and 9 bases from J, the gap between germline ends came to 13 bases. CDR3 size: 15 residues. The V gene's germline CDR1 is LNHNV and CDR2 YYDKDF (reference sequence). The CDR3 loop reads CATSRATTESSPLHF. The CDR3 bases are TGTGCCACCAGCAGAGCGACGACAGAATCTTCACCCCTCCACTTT.

The chain joins TRBV2 to TRBJ2-1; D perhaps matches TRBD1 (5 bases). Germline values: CDR1 SNHLY, CDR2 FYNNEI. V dropped 4 bases and J dropped 12 bases, with 16 bases sitting between them. The CDR3 is made up of 13 amino acids. The CDR3 nucleotides read TGTGCCAGCAGTGCCAGAGCCCAGGGTGGGCAGTTCTTC. Encoded protein: CASSARAQGGQFF. Variable domain in full (rest from reference TRBV2 and TRBJ2-1): EPEVTQTPSHQVTQMGQEVILRCVPISNHLYFYWYRQILGQKVEFLVSFYNNEISEKSEIFDDQFSVERPDGSNFTLKIRSTKLEDSAMYFCASSARAQGGQFFGPGTRLTVL.

The V and J genes are TRBV15 and TRBJ2-1, with TRBD2 matching 9 bases. The CDR3 runs 16 residues. Germline CDR1 reads LNHNV; CDR2 reads YYDKDF (reference sequence). Trimming at V came to 1 base and at J to 4 bases, leaving 5 bases not matched to a gene. The CDR3 DNA follows: TGTGCCACCAGCAGAGTAACAGCGGGGGGTTACAATGAGCAGTTCTTC. This sequence encodes CATSRVTAGGYNEQFF. Looking up the rest from reference TRBV15 and TRBJ2-1 gives the full variable domain: DAMVIQNPRYQVTQFGKPVTLSCSQTLNHNVMYWYQQKSSQAPKLLFHYYDKDFNNEADTPDNFQSRRPNTSFCFLDIRSPGLGDTAMYLCATSRVTAGGYNEQFFGPGTRLTVL.

The chain links TRBV11-2 to TRBJ1-2; TRBD1 aligns across 11 bases. The CDR3 is made up of 14 amino acids. The V gene end was trimmed by 5 bases and the J gene end by 8 bases; junction bases not matched to a gene: 7. Germline loops: CDR1 SGHAT, CDR2 FQNNGV. The CDR3 coding sequence is TGTGCCAGCAGCGTCCCCGGGACAGGGGGAGGCTACACCTTC. Translated, it gives CASSVPGTGGGYTF.

V and J are TRBV5-4 and TRBJ2-5; TRBD2 matches at 13 bases. There are 15 residues in the CDR3. V gave up 5 bases and J gave up 5 bases; unmatched junction bases: 6. The V gene's germline CDR1 is SGHNT and CDR2 YYREEE (reference sequence). This chain's CDR3 is CASRLAGGPRETQYF. The CDR3 DNA follows: TGTGCCAGCAGACTAGCGGGAGGGCCTCGGGAGACCCAGTACTTC. Combining the CDR3 with reference TRBV5-4 and TRBJ2-5 gives the whole variable domain ETGVTQSPTHLIKTRGQQVTLRCSSQSGHNTVSWYQQALGQGPQFIFQYYREEENGRGNFPPRFSGLQFPNYSSELNVNALELDDSALYLCASRLAGGPRETQYFGPGTRLLVL.

The chain couples TRBV2 to TRBJ2-1; 13 bases map to TRBD2. Germline V gene lookup returns CDR1 SNHLY and CDR2 FYNNEI. The J segment lost 9 bases and the V segment lost 6 bases, leaving 8 bases of the junction unmatched. This CDR3 is 15 amino acids long. CDR3 nucleotide sequence: TGTGCCAGCAGGAAACTAGCGGGGGGGCTCATTGAGCAGTTCTTC. Its protein product is CASRKLAGGLIEQFF. Filled out from reference TRBV2 and TRBJ2-1, the complete variable domain reads EPEVTQTPSHQVTQMGQEVILRCVPISNHLYFYWYRQILGQKVEFLVSFYNNEISEKSEIFDDQFSVERPDGSNFTLKIRSTKLEDSAMYFCASRKLAGGLIEQFFGPGTRLTVL.